These 30 T cell receptor beta chains were sequenced from one sample in a study of T cell responses to AZD1222 COVID-19 vaccine. TCRdb keeps only in-frame clones here, not all; method: immunoSEQ multiplex PCR. Among 180,000 or so clones listed, roughly nine tenths were seen once. Sample: peripheral blood, taken on day 0 of AZD1222 vaccination. Receptor source: an adult in good health.

The rearrangement uses TRBV28 and TRBJ1-1; the D gene is possibly TRBD1 (5 bases). The CDR3 has 14 residues. V was trimmed by 6 bases and J by 1 base, leaving 12 bases between them. From germline, CDR1 is MDHEN and CDR2 SYDVKM. The CDR3 loop reads CASSPDSSNTEAFF. The CDR3 region has the DNA TGTGCCAGCAGCCCAGACAGTTCGAACACTGAAGCTTTCTTT.

The genes are TRBV28 and TRBJ1-4; 9 positions match TRBD1. Germline CDR1 is MDHEN and CDR2 is SYDVKM. The V and J ends lost 7 bases and 10 bases, in that order; junction bases with no gene match: 13. The CDR3 covers 15 residues. The CDR3, as DNA: TGTGCCAGCACCTTGCCCACAGGGGGCCATCTAAAACTGTTTTTT. Its protein is CASTLPTGGHLKLFF.

The V gene is TRBV25-1, the J gene TRBJ1-6, with no clear D. Trimming removed 10 bases at V and 7 bases at J, with 14 bases between. Germline CDR1 reads MGHDK; CDR2 reads SYGVNS. The CDR3 is made up of 13 amino acids. CDR3 sequence (DNA): TGTGCCACCAAGGAGGAAGGGAATTCACCCCTCCACTTT. Protein product: CATKEEGNSPLHF.

CDR3 residues: CASSKRRRDNFSNQPQHF. CDR3 DNA sequence: TGTGCCAGCAGCAAACGTCGGAGGGATAACTTTAGCAATCAGCCCCAGCATTTT. The chain uses TRBV21-1 and TRBJ1-5. TRBV21-1 is a pseudogene segment. The CDR3 runs to 18 residues.

The chain uses TRBV6-5 and TRBJ2-7; perhaps TRBD2 as D (5 bases). Germline values: CDR1 MNHEY, CDR2 SVGAGI. The CDR3 spans 13 residues. V gave up 2 bases and J gave up 2 bases, with 7 bases separating them. In DNA, the CDR3 is TGTGCCAGCAGTTACCCGGGGACCTACGAGCAGTACTTC. Protein sequence: CASSYPGTYEQYF.

This clone was detected once. The chain joins TRBV9 to TRBJ1-1; D is unresolved. Trimming took 4 bases from V and 2 from J, leaving 12 bases between them. CDR1 and CDR2 (germline): SGDLS, YYNGEE. The CDR3 spans 14 residues. The CDR3 DNA reads TGTGCCAGCAGCCCTCAGACGGATAACACTGAAGCTTTCTTT. Its translation is CASSPQTDNTEAFF. Supplemented by reference TRBV9 and TRBJ1-1, the full variable domain reads DSGVTQTPKHLITATGQRVTLRCSPRSGDLSVYWYQQSLDQGLQFLIQYYNGEERAKGNILERFSAQQFPDLHSELNLSSLELGDSALYFCASSPQTDNTEAFFGQGTRLTVV.

J is TRBJ2-1 and V is TRBV4-3, with 13 nucleotides matching TRBD2. The junction had 13 bases not matched to a gene; V was cut back by 5 bases and J by 6 bases. Per germline, CDR1 LGHNA and CDR2 YSLEER. There are 18 residues in the CDR3. The CDR3 sequence: CASSYLGGTSGKGNEQFF. In DNA form, the CDR3 reads TGCGCCAGCAGCTACCTCGGGGGGACTAGCGGGAAAGGCAATGAGCAGTTCTTC.

The chain carries TRBV18 and TRBJ2-7; D unclear. This CDR3 region has 14 residues. V was shortened by 0 bases and J by 0 bases, with 6 bases between the two germline ends. Looked up from germline, CDR1 is KGHSH and CDR2 is LQKENI. CDR3 amino acids: CASSPPSTSYEQYF. CDR3 coding DNA: TGTGCCAGCTCACCACCGAGTACCTCCTACGAGCAGTACTTC. The full variable domain, with the rest looked up from reference TRBV18 and TRBJ2-7, is NAGVMQNPRHLVRRRGQEARLRCSPMKGHSHVYWYRQLPEEGLKFMVYLQKENIIDESGMPKERFSAEFPKEGPSILRIQQVVRGDSAAYFCASSPPSTSYEQYFGPGTRLTVT.

The genes are TRBV7-6 and TRBJ2-2; D gene ambiguous. This CDR3 is 15 amino acids long. CDR1 and CDR2 (germline): SGHVS, FNYEAQ. V gave up 1 base and J gave up 5 bases, with 11 bases separating them. CDR3 nucleotide sequence: TGTGCCAGCAGCTTAGTTTATCCTACGACCGGGGAGCTGTTTTTT. Its translation is CASSLVYPTTGELFF.

The chain links TRBV28 to TRBJ1-2, with D hard to call. Germline V gene data show CDR1 as MDHEN and CDR2 as SYDVKM. V was clipped by 2 bases and J by 4 bases, with 8 bases between them. The CDR3 runs 13 residues. This chain's CDR3 is CASSLRQRYGYTF. CDR3 in DNA: TGTGCCAGCAGTTTACGCCAGCGCTATGGCTACACCTTC.

V usage is TRBV10-3 and J usage is TRBJ2-2, with 7 bases fitting TRBD2. Germline V gene sequence: CDR1 ENHRY, CDR2 SYGVKD. The V segment lost 3 bases and the J segment 3 bases; nucleotides outside the gene matches: 7. The CDR3 extends over 16 amino acids. The CDR3 loop reads CAISDSGGGYTGELFF. The CDR3 bases are TGTGCCATCAGTGATAGTGGCGGGGGTTACACCGGGGAGCTGTTTTTT.

In this sample, this clone turned up many times. The rearrangement uses TRBV6-5 and TRBJ2-3, with 9 bases fitting TRBD2. The CDR3 loop spans 14 amino acids. Germline CDR1 and CDR2: MNHEY and SVGAGI. With V trimmed by 6 bases and J by 4 bases, 5 bases remained unmatched. The DNA of the CDR3 is TGTGCCAGCAGAGGAGCGGGAGGAGCAGATACGCAGTATTTT. This encodes CASRGAGGADTQYF.

For the CDR3, the DNA is TGTGCCAGCACCATAACAGGGGGCGTAGGAAACACCATATATTTT. The encoded protein is CASTITGGVGNTIYF. The chain has TRBV11-2 and TRBJ1-3; 9 nucleotides match TRBD1. This CDR3 has 15 residues. V was pared by 7 bases and J by 4 bases, with 8 bases of the junction left unmatched. The germline gives CDR1 SGHAT, CDR2 FQNNGV. Full variable domain (missing parts from reference TRBV11-2 and TRBJ1-3): EAGVAQSPRYKIIEKRQSVAFWCNPISGHATLYWYQQILGQGPKLLIQFQNNGVVDDSQLPKDRFSAERLKGVDSTLKIQPAKLEDSAVYLCASTITGGVGNTIYFGEGSWLTVV.

The chain employs TRBV20-1 and TRBJ2-5; D ambiguous. The CDR3 covers 11 residues. With 2 bases removed from V and 3 bases from J, the gap between germline ends came to 4 bases. Germline V lookup: CDR1 DFQATT, CDR2 SNEGSKA (reference sequence). Here the CDR3 DNA reads TGCAGTGCTAGACCGGAAGAGACCCAGTACTTC. This codes for CSARPEETQYF.

V usage is TRBV7-3 and J usage is TRBJ2-1, with TRBD2 matching 9 bases. This CDR3 has 16 residues. Germline values: CDR1 SGHTA, CDR2 FQGTGA. Trimming at V came to 0 bases and at J to 7 bases, leaving 7 bases not matched to a gene. The DNA of the CDR3 is TGTGCCAGCAGCTTAACATTGGTAGCGGGAGCAAATGAGCAGTTCTTC. It yields the protein CASSLTLVAGANEQFF.

This clone was picked up a small number of times. The gene calls are TRBV28 and TRBJ2-5, with 7 nucleotides matching TRBD2. The junction had 13 bases not matched to a gene; V was cut back by 3 bases and J by 6 bases. The V gene's germline CDR1 is MDHEN and CDR2 SYDVKM. The CDR3 totals 16 residues. CDR3 residues: CASSFWASGIKKTQYF. CDR3 nucleotides: TGTGCCAGCAGTTTTTGGGCGAGCGGGATCAAGAAGACCCAGTACTTC. The full variable domain, rest sourced from reference TRBV28 and TRBJ2-5, is DVKVTQSSRYLVKRTGEKVFLECVQDMDHENMFWYRQDPGLGLRLIYFSYDVKMKEKGDIPEGYSVSREKKERFSLILESASTNQTSMYLCASSFWASGIKKTQYFGPGTRLLVL.

There are a few counts of this clone. The chain has TRBV5-1 and TRBJ1-6; 8 bases are shared with TRBD1. V trimming: 3 bases; J trimming: 0 bases; junction bases outside the gene matches: 8. CDR1 is SGHRS and CDR2 is YFSETQ in the germline V gene. The CDR3 has 18 residues. In DNA, the CDR3 is TGCGCCAGCAGCTATAGTACAGGGGGAAGCTCCTATAATTCACCCCTCCACTTT. Residues: CASSYSTGGSSYNSPLHF.

V is TRBV7-2 and J is TRBJ1-6; 7 bases match TRBD1. The CDR3 extends over 19 amino acids. With 3 bases clipped from V and 0 bases from J, the junction kept 11 bases outside the gene matches. Per the germline V gene, CDR1 is SGHTA and CDR2 is FQGNSA. In DNA form, the CDR3 reads TGTGCCAGCAGCTTCAGAGAGACAGGGCCTAGCTCCTATAATTCACCCCTCCACTTT. The encoded protein is CASSFRETGPSSYNSPLHF.

This clone was seen once. The genes are TRBV11-2 and TRBJ2-3; tentatively, D is TRBD1 or TRBD2 (5 bases each). In germline, CDR1 is SGHAT, CDR2 FQNNGV. This CDR3 has 16 amino acids. The V gene lost 5 bases and the J gene lost 2 bases, with 17 bases spanning the gap. CDR3 bases: TGTGCCAGCAGCAATGAACGAGGGGCGTCCACAGATACGCAGTATTTT. It yields the protein CASSNERGASTDTQYF. Supplemented by reference TRBV11-2 and TRBJ2-3, the full variable domain reads EAGVAQSPRYKIIEKRQSVAFWCNPISGHATLYWYQQILGQGPKLLIQFQNNGVVDDSQLPKDRFSAERLKGVDSTLKIQPAKLEDSAVYLCASSNERGASTDTQYFGPGTRLTVL.

The rearrangement links TRBV6-5 to TRBJ2-6; D not certain. The germline V gene encodes CDR1 MNHEY and CDR2 SVGAGI. V was pared by 0 bases and J by 0 bases, with 6 bases between. The CDR3 is made up of 16 amino acids. CDR3 region: CASSYSPSSGANVLTF. The CDR3 DNA reads TGTGCCAGCAGTTACTCGCCCTCCTCTGGGGCCAACGTCCTGACTTTC.

This clone came up once. The chain couples TRBV5-1 to TRBJ1-2, with TRBD1 matching 7 bases. Trimming at V came to 4 bases and at J to 5 bases, leaving 14 bases not matched to a gene. This CDR3 region has 16 residues. Germline V CDR1 and CDR2: SGHRS, YFSETQ. This CDR3 is CASSPGQTQYSYGYTF. CDR3 in DNA: TGCGCCAGCAGCCCGGGACAGACACAATACTCGTATGGCTACACCTTC.

The genes are TRBV2 and TRBJ2-7; 9 nucleotides match TRBD1. The germline V gene has CDR1 SNHLY and CDR2 FYNNEI. V shed 10 bases and J 2 bases; nucleotides not matched to a gene: 6. This CDR3 has 13 residues. The CDR3 DNA is TGTGCCACCTCCGGGACAGGGACCTACGAGCAGTACTTC. This translates into CATSGTGTYEQYF.

This clone was observed a single time. V usage is TRBV11-2 and J usage is TRBJ2-3; D unresolved. Trimming removed 2 bases from V and 2 bases from J, with 8 bases in between. The CDR3 has 14 residues. Germline V gives CDR1 SGHAT, CDR2 FQNNGV. This CDR3 is CASSLLLNTDTQYF. The CDR3 DNA sequence: TGTGCCAGCAGCTTACTCCTAAACACAGATACGCAGTATTTT.

This clone was picked up one time. The chain has TRBV9 and TRBJ2-3, with D tentatively TRBD2 (6 bases). Trimming pared 3 bases from V and 6 bases from J, leaving 20 bases between. The V gene's germline CDR1 is SGDLS and CDR2 YYNGEE. This CDR3 spans 16 amino acids. The CDR3 DNA is TGTGCCAGCAGCGCGGAGGGGCGGCCCGAAGGGGATACGCAGTATTTT. Its translation: CASSAEGRPEGDTQYF.

The chain employs TRBV11-2 and TRBJ2-5, with no clear D. Trimming took off 4 bases at V and 1 base at J, with 16 bases between the two ends. This CDR3 spans 16 amino acids. The germline V gene encodes CDR1 SGHAT and CDR2 FQNNGV. Here the CDR3 reads CASSSPIGGGQETQYF. CDR3 DNA: TGTGCCAGCAGCTCCCCCATCGGTGGTGGCCAAGAGACCCAGTACTTC.

This sequence joins TRBV4-2 and TRBJ1-1; D remains unclear. V lost 0 bases, J lost 6 bases, and 11 bases lay in between. From germline, CDR1 is LGHNA and CDR2 YNFKEQ. This CDR3 has 14 amino acids. CDR3 loop: CASSQEGGKPEAFF. The CDR3 DNA is TGTGCCAGCAGCCAAGAAGGAGGCAAACCTGAAGCTTTCTTT.

The rearrangement links TRBV5-1 to TRBJ1-4; a weak D match, TRBD1 (5 bases). The germline gives CDR1 SGHRS, CDR2 YFSETQ. Trimming removed 4 bases from V and 1 base from J, with 11 bases in between. The CDR3 has 15 amino acids. CDR3 DNA sequence: TGCGCCAGCAGCAGAAACCAGGGAACTAATGAAAAACTGTTTTTT. Protein product: CASSRNQGTNEKLFF.

V usage is TRBV15 and J usage is TRBJ2-1, with TRBD2 as a possible D gene (6 bases). Germline V gene lookup returns CDR1 LNHNV and CDR2 YYDKDF (reference sequence). V lost 4 bases and J 6 bases, leaving 13 bases between the germline ends. The CDR3 is made up of 14 amino acids. The CDR3 DNA reads as TGTGCCACCAGCACCTACGGGACTTCCAATGAGCAGTTCTTC. It specifies CATSTYGTSNEQFF.

The chain employs TRBV15 and TRBJ2-1, with TRBD2 matching 9 bases. CDR1 LNHNV and CDR2 YYDKDF come from the germline V gene (reference sequence). The CDR3 contains 15 residues. V was clipped by 6 bases and J by 3 bases; unmatched bases: 6. This CDR3 reads CATRLAAGGYNEQFF. CDR3 bases: TGTGCCACCAGGCTCGCAGCGGGAGGCTACAATGAGCAGTTCTTC.

The chain carries TRBV3-1 (or the pseudogene TRBV3-2) and TRBJ2-1, with 9 nucleotides matching TRBD2. In germline, CDR1 is LGHDT, CDR2 YNNKEL (reference sequence). The J segment lost 6 bases and the V segment lost 1 base, leaving 7 bases of the junction unmatched. The CDR3 is 16 residues long. CDR3 coding DNA: TGTGCCAGCAGCCAAGTTCCGGCGGGAGGGGGCAATGAGCAGTTCTTC. Translating gives CASSQVPAGGGNEQFF.